The rows below give T cell receptor beta chains drawn from one sample of a study of T cell responses to AZD1222 COVID-19 vaccine. Clones were read by immunoSEQ multiplex PCR, and TCRdb kept only the in-frame ones, dropping some. The data hold 99,000 or so clones, with around nine tenths observed a single time. The specimen comprised peripheral blood, sampled on day 0 of AZD1222 vaccination. The receptors were gathered from an adult in good health. Each CDR3 is given with its conserved first and last residue. A D gene is named only where the DNA matches it firmly. Clone sizes are given selectively: once, few, many, or a class where the clone is expanded.

d_call j_call v_call clone_size cdr3_aa cdr3_nt
. TRBJ2-3 TRBV28 . CASSLRRSTDTQYF TGTGCCAGCAGTTTACGAAGGAGCACAGATACGCAGTATTTT
. TRBJ2-1 TRBV5-1 once CASIQGENSYNEQFF TGCGCCAGCATCCAAGGGGAAAATTCCTACAATGAGCAGTTCTTC
. TRBJ2-1 TRBV7-2 . CASSFTHSNEQFF TGTGCCAGCAGCTTTACGCACTCAAATGAGCAGTTCTTC
TRBD1 TRBJ1-6 TRBV5-1 . CASSPGQGNSPLHF TGCGCCAGCAGCCCTGGACAGGGTAATTCACCCCTCCACTTT
. TRBJ1-2 TRBV18 . CASSPNYRDYGYTF TGTGCCAGCTCACCGAATTACAGGGACTATGGCTACACCTTC
TRBD2 TRBJ2-1 TRBV3-1/TRBV3-2 . CASSPSARDYLTNEQFF TGTGCCAGCAGCCCCTCAGCTAGGGACTACCTGACGAATGAGCAGTTCTTC
TRBD1 TRBJ2-7 TRBV7-2 . CASSQRDRGYEQYF TGTGCCAGCAGCCAAAGGGACAGGGGGTACGAGCAGTACTTC
TRBD2 TRBJ2-3 TRBV5-1 once CASSPQVGGHGSSGRLSPDTQYF TGCGCCAGCAGCCCCCAGGTCGGGGGTCATGGGTCTAGCGGGAGATTGTCGCCAGATACGCAGTATTTT
. TRBJ1-4 TRBV7-3 . CASSFKRGDCLNEKLFF TGTGCCAGCAGCTTTAAAAGGGGGGACTGCTTAAATGAAAAACTGTTTTTT
TRBD1 TRBJ1-1 TRBV10-1 . CASTPGTGVAEAFF TGCGCCAGCACGCCCGGGACAGGGGTCGCTGAAGCTTTCTTT
. TRBJ2-1 TRBV15 few CATSRHGSEQFF TGTGCCACCAGCAGACACGGGTCTGAGCAGTTCTTC
. TRBJ2-3 TRBV7-2 . CQPDVRRDPTDTQYF TGTCAGCCGGACGTGCGGAGGGACCCCACAGATACGCAGTATTTT
. TRBJ2-1 TRBV3-1/TRBV3-2 . CASSQRGASAPEQFF TGTGCCAGCAGCCAACGCGGGGCCAGCGCTCCTGAGCAGTTCTTC
TRBD1 TRBJ2-7 TRBV5-1 . CASSPRQGEYEQYF TGCGCCAGCAGCCCTCGACAGGGGGAATACGAGCAGTACTTC
. TRBJ2-7 TRBV6-2/TRBV6-3 . CASSYSLAPGGYEQYF TGTGCCAGCAGTTACTCGTTAGCCCCCGGGGGATACGAGCAGTACTTC
. TRBJ1-2 TRBV11-3 few CASSSGRGAGGYTF TGTGCCAGCAGCTCCGGCCGCGGGGCAGGCGGCTACACCTTC
. TRBJ2-7 TRBV5-1 . CASSLGSGGEQYF TGCGCCAGCAGCTTGGGCTCCGGGGGCGAGCAGTACTTC
. TRBJ2-7 TRBV5-1 . CASSPGGSGTSSYEQYF TGCGCCAGCAGCCCAGGGGGTAGCGGGACGAGCTCCTACGAGCAGTACTTC
TRBD2 TRBJ2-1 TRBV19 . CASSISGGAYNEQFF TGTGCCAGTAGTATCTCGGGAGGAGCCTACAATGAGCAGTTCTTC
TRBD1 TRBJ2-3 TRBV5-1 . CASSSRTGSTDTQYF TGCGCCAGCAGCTCCCGGACAGGAAGCACAGATACGCAGTATTTT
. TRBJ2-6 TRBV2 . CASSAGAGANVLTF TGTGCCAGCAGTGCTGGGGCTGGGGCCAACGTCCTGACTTTC
TRBD2 TRBJ2-3 TRBV3-1/TRBV3-2 . CASSLSGGISDTQYF TGTGCCAGCAGCCTCTCGGGGGGTATTAGCGATACGCAGTATTTT
. TRBJ1-2 TRBV4-1 . CASSQFIRNNGYTF TGCGCCAGCAGCCAATTTATCCGAAACAATGGCTACACCTTC